This T cell receptor beta chain was obtained from a study of cytomegalovirus exposure and HLA in healthy donors. Study in general: Unique TCRs numbering around 85 million, obtained from HLA-typed donors, made up an early data release. Points from the study as a whole: Common viral pathogens seemed, in a later analysis, to connect with several of the most significant clusters. Across all donors, roughly uniform sequencing depth was an assumption of the presence/absence analyses.

Germline CDR1 GTSNPN, CDR2 SVGIG (reference sequence). CDR3 size: 13 residues. V lost 0 bases to trimming and J lost 0 bases, with 5 bases between them. Worth noting for this clone: Its antigen remains unknown. Other DNA sequences from this sample encode an identical CDR3 as well.

Primers: 60 Vbeta forward and 13 Jbeta reverse. TCRdb keeps only in-frame clones here, not all; method: immunoSEQ multiplex PCR. In all, the sample yields 100,000 to 150,000 clones. This clonotype was sampled from a man between 18 and 35 years old in good health and CMV-seronegative. The J gene is TRBJ1-1, the V gene TRBV30; D call uncertain. The sequenced material came from PBMCs. The DNA of the CDR3 is TGTGCCTGGAGTGTACAGCTGAACACTGAAGCTTTCTTT. This codes for CAWSVQLNTEAFF. Full variable domain (remainder filled in from reference TRBV30 and TRBJ1-1): SQTIHQWPATLVQPVGSPLSLECTVEGTSNPNLYWYRQAAGRGLQLLFYSVGIGQISSEVPQNLSASRPQDRQFILSSKKLLLSDSGFYLCAWSVQLNTEAFFGQGTRLTVV.